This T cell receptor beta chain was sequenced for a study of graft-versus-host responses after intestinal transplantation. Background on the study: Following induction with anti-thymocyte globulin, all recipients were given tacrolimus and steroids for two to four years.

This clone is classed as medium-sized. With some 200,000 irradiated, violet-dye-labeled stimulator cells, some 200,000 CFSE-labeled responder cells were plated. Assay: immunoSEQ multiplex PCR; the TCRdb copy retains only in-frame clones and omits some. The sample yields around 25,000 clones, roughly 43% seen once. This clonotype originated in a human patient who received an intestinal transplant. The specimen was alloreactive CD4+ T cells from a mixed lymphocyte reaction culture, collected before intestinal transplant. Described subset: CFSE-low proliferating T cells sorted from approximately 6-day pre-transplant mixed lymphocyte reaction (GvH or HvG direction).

In DNA, the CDR3 is TGTGCCAGCAAACTAGCGGGGGGAGCAAAGCCGTTCTTC. The encoded protein is CASKLAGGAKPFF. J is TRBJ2-1 and V is TRBV2, with 12 positions matching TRBD2. This CDR3 is built from 13 residues. Germline CDR1 reads SNHLY; CDR2 reads FYNNEI. V gave up 7 bases and J gave up 15 bases; unmatched junction bases: 10.